The rows below give T cell receptor beta chains drawn from one sample of a study of metastatic and nonmetastatic thyroid tumors. TCRdb re-called clones via MiXCR from the PCR reads. The table lists tens of thousands of clones, approximately 24% of them singletons. The material sequenced was blood. These receptors all come from a male donor with papillary thyroid cancer or a benign thyroid nodule (not recorded which). Some clones in this sample may be carry-over from other donors' samples. CDR3s include the opening cysteine and the closing phenylalanine or tryptophan. The D gene is left open where the match is weak. A clone size is listed for some rows: how often the clone was seen (once, few, many), or a class if it is expanded.

cdr3_length,v_call,j_call,d_call,clone_size,cdr3_aa,cdr3_nt
13,TRBV4-1,TRBJ1-2,.,medium-sized,CASSQVQGNGYTF,TGCGCCAGCAGCCAAGTACAGGGAAACGGCTACACCTTC
16,TRBV4-2,TRBJ2-3,TRBD2,many,CASSLYLSGGADTQYF,TGTGCCAGCAGCCTCTACCTTAGCGGGGGGGCAGATACGCAGTATTTT
15,TRBV10-3,TRBJ2-1,TRBD1,.,CAISAGDRNCRGQFF,TGTGCCATCAGTGCGGGGGACAGGAACTGCAGGGGGCAGTTCTTC
16,TRBV19,TRBJ2-7,.,.,CASSILGGTNGGEQYF,TGTGCCAGTAGTATTCTCGGCGGAACAAACGGGGGCGAGCAGTACTTC
13,TRBV7-8,TRBJ2-1,.,many,CASSLERSNEQFF,TGTGCCAGCAGCTTAGAAAGGTCCAATGAGCAGTTCTTC
14,TRBV27,TRBJ2-6,.,many,CASSFVSGANVLTF,TGTGCCAGCAGTTTCGTCTCTGGGGCCAACGTCCTGACTTTC
14,TRBV20-1,TRBJ2-3,.,many,CSAREGAWRDTQYF,TGCAGTGCACGGGAGGGGGCTTGGAGAGATACGCAGTATTTT
12,TRBV6-1,TRBJ1-3,.,many,CASTRGLNTIYF,TGTGCCAGCACCAGGGGTCTGAACACCATATATTTT
13,TRBV6-1,TRBJ2-3,.,many,CASSWRDTDTQYF,TGTGCCAGCAGTTGGCGGGACACAGATACGCAGTATTTT
11,TRBV6-1,TRBJ2-7,.,many,CASSRAGEQYF,TGTGCCAGCAGCCGAGCGGGCGAGCAGTACTTC
12,TRBV30,TRBJ1-1,.,many,CAWDESGAGAFF,TGTGCCTGGGACGAGTCCGGAGCCGGAGCTTTCTTT
19,TRBV6-2/TRBV6-3,TRBJ2-7,.,.,CASSYSVIGVPFPNYEQYF,TGTGCCAGCAGTTACTCGGTCATAGGAGTACCGTTCCCGAACTACGAGCAGTACTTC
15,TRBV4-1,TRBJ2-7,.,.,CASSQDPGISYEQYF,TGCGCCAGCAGCCAAGACCCCGGGATCTCCTACGAGCAGTACTTC
15,TRBV6-1,TRBJ1-2,TRBD1,few,CASRRDRGRDYGYTF,TGTGCCAGCAGGCGAGACAGGGGGCGGGACTATGGCTACACCTTC
15,TRBV6-1,TRBJ1-1,TRBD1,many,CASSSEGQGVTEAFF,TGTGCCAGCAGCTCCGAGGGACAGGGGGTAACTGAAGCTTTCTTT
13,TRBV6-1,TRBJ2-7,TRBD2,.,CASGTSGSYEQYF,TGTGCCAGCGGGACTAGCGGGAGCTACGAGCAGTACTTC
16,TRBV5-1,TRBJ2-7,.,medium-sized,CASSLDATVYSYEQYF,TGCGCCAGCAGCTTGGATGCGACCGTCTACTCCTACGAGCAGTACTTC
13,TRBV30,TRBJ1-6,.,few,CAWSSGGYSPLHF,TGTGCCTGGAGTAGTGGGGGTTATTCACCCCTCCACTTT
15,TRBV12-3/TRBV12-4,TRBJ1-3,.,few,CASSSARSSGNTIYF,TGTGCCAGCAGCTCGGCTCGGAGCTCTGGAAACACCATATATTTT
13,TRBV3-1,TRBJ2-7,.,.,CASSLGGDYEQYF,TGTGCCAGCAGCCTCGGCGGGGACTACGAGCAGTACTTC
15,TRBV15,TRBJ2-1,TRBD1,few,CATSTVQGASNEQFF,TGTGCCACCAGCACGGTACAGGGGGCCTCCAATGAGCAGTTCTTC
14,TRBV2,TRBJ2-5,TRBD1,many,CASSEAGTGVTQYF,TGTGCCAGCAGTGAAGCAGGGACAGGGGTGACCCAGTACTTC
14,TRBV12-3/TRBV12-4,TRBJ2-7,TRBD2,.,CASSERDWSYEQYF,TGTGCCAGCAGTGAGCGGGATTGGTCCTACGAGCAGTACTTC
16,TRBV24-1,TRBJ2-4,.,.,CATSDSTGFGRHIQYF,TGTGCCACCAGTGATTCGACAGGGTTCGGGAGGCACATTCAGTACTTC
13,TRBV27,TRBJ1-2,.,.,CASSLLEGYGYTF,TGTGCCAGCAGTTTATTAGAGGGGTATGGCTACACCTTC
11,TRBV20-1,TRBJ1-2,.,few,CSASGQYGYTF,TGCAGTGCTAGCGGACAATATGGCTACACCTTC
12,TRBV29-1,TRBJ1-1,TRBD1,few,CSGGQMNTEAFF,TGCAGCGGGGGACAGATGAACACTGAAGCTTTCTTT
14,TRBV11-2,TRBJ1-2,.,.,CGSTLDQGRSGYSF,TGTGGCAGCACCTTAGATCAGGGAAGGAGTGGCTACAGCTTC